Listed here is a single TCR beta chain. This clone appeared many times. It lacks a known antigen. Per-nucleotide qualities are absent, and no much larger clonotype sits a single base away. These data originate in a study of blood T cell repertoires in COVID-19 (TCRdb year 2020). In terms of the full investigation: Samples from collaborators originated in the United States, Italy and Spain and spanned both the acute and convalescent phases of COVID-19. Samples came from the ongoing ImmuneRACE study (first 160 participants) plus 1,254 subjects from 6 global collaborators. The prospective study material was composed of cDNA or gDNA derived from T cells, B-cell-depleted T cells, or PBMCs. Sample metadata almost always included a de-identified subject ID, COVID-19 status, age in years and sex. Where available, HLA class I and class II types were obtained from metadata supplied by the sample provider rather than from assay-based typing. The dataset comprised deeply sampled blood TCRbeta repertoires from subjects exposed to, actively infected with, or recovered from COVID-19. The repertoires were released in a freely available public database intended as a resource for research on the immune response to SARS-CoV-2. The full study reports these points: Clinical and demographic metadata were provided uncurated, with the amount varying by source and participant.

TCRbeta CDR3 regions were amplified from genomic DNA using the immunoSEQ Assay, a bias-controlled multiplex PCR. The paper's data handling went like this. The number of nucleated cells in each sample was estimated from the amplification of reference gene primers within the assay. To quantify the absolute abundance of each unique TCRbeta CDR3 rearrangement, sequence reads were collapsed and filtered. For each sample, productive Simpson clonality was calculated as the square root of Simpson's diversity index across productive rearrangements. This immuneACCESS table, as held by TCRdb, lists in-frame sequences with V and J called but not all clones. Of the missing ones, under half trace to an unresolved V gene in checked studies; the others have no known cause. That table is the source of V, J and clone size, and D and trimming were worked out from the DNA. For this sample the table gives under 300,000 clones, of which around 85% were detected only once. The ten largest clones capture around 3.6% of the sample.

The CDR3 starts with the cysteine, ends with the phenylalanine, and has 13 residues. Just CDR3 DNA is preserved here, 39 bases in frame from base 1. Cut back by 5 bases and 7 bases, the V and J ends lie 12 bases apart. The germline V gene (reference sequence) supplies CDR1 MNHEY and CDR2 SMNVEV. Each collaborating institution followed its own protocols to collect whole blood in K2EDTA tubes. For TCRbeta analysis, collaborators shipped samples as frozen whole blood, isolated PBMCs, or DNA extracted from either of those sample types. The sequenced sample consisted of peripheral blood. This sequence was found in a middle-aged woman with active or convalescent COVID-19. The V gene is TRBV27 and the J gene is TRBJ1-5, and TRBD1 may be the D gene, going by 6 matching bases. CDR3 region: CASSLGQRQPQHF. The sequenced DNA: TGTGCCAGCAGTCTGGGACAACGCCAGCCCCAGCATTTT.